The T cell receptor (beta chain) described here comes from a study of T cells in Graves' hyperthyroidism and ophthalmopathy. Study context: Prior to any treatment, at the point of initial diagnosis, peripheral blood was collected.

Amplified regions were TCR beta CDR3 sequences from RNA transcripts. Researchers ran a first-round RT-PCR on the TCR CDR3 using the HTBI primer set. MiXCR, run by TCRdb on the multiplex PCR reads, gives a single entry per CDR3 protein. The top ten clones hold approximately 11% of a sample with roughly 520,000 distinct CDR3 sequences, around a quarter of them seen once. Exclusion of a patient resulted from uncontrolled infection, other autoimmune disease, pregnancy or lactation. This clonotype was observed many times. The germline gives CDR1 SNHLY, CDR2 FYNNEI. Trimming took 8 bases from V and 4 from J, leaving 17 bases between them. The CDR3 length is 14 residues.

The clonotype originates from a woman under 40 with Graves' ophthalmopathy. The gene calls are TRBV2 and TRBJ1-1; TRBD1 might be the D (5 bases). The sequenced material came from blood. CDR3 sequence reads: CASGAGPGSTEAFF. CDR3 bases: TGTGCCAGCGGGGCAGGGCCCGGGAGCACTGAAGCTTTCTTT.